This TCR beta chain was sequenced during a study of T cell changes during pregnancy in multiple sclerosis. CDR1 LNHDA and CDR2 SQIVND come from the germline V gene (reference sequence). The CDR3 is 14 amino acids. Trimming cost V 6 bases and J 11 bases, with 21 bases left between them. Here immunoSEQ multiplex PCR was the method, and the copy in TCRdb shows in-frame clones only, minus some. The sample lists tens of thousands of clones; 93% were seen once. The receptor was isolated from a female donor with multiple sclerosis, enrolled in a pregnancy study. V usage is TRBV19 and J usage is TRBJ2-3; D is perhaps TRBD1 (5 bases). The specimen was peripheral blood, collected in the second trimester of pregnancy. The CDR3 here is CASRTGSSVGVQYF. The CDR3 DNA reads as TGTGCCAGTAGAACCGGGTCCTCAGTAGGGGTGCAGTATTTT.